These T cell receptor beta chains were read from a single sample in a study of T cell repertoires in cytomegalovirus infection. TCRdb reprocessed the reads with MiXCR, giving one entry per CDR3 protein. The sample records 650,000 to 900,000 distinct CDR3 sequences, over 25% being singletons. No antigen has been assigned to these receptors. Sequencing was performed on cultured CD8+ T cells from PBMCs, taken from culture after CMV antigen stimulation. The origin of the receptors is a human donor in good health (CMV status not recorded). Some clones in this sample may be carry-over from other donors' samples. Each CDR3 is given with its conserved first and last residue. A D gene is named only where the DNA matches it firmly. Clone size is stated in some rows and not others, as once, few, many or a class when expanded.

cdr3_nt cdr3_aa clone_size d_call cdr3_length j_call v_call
TGTGCCAGCAGTGACCCGTGGGACAGTGCCAATCAGCCCCAGCATTTT CASSDPWDSANQPQHF few TRBD1 16 TRBJ1-5 TRBV2
TGTACCAGCAGTTATTACCCGACAGGAAGCACAGATACGCAGTATTTT CTSSYYPTGSTDTQYF . . 16 TRBJ2-3 TRBV6-8
TGTGCCAGCAGCCCCAGCGGGGGGTCCCTTTGGGAGACCCAGTACTTC CASSPSGGSLWETQYF few TRBD2 16 TRBJ2-5 TRBV7-9
TGTGCCAGCACCCCAGGGTTCCAGGAGCAGTTCTTC CASTPGFQEQFF . . 12 TRBJ2-1 TRBV25-1
TGCGCCAGCAGCCAAGATTCCGCCTTTAAGGGCTACGAGCAGTACTTC CASSQDSAFKGYEQYF . . 16 TRBJ2-7 TRBV4-1
TGTGCCATTCTTGGGGGGGCGGGGGGCTATGAGCAGTTCTTC CAILGGAGGYEQFF few TRBD2 14 TRBJ2-1 TRBV2
TGTGCCAGCAGCGGACAGGGAAACACCATATATTTT CASSGQGNTIYF . . 12 TRBJ1-3 TRBV7-9
TGTGCCAGCAGTTTAGGGGGGGGGGCAATCGGCTCTTATGGCTACACCTTC CASSLGGGAIGSYGYTF . . 17 TRBJ1-2 TRBV12-3/TRBV12-4
TGTGCCAGCAGCCTTAGTGGGAAACAGGGGGATTCACCCCTCCACTTT CASSLSGKQGDSPLHF . TRBD1 16 TRBJ1-6 TRBV7-8
TGTGCCAGCCGACGAGACGGGACGAGGTGGAAACTGTTTTTT CASRRDGTRWKLFF . . 14 TRBJ1-4 TRBV2
TGTGCCAGCATCGGTGCGGGGATGAACACCGGGGAGCTGTTTTTT CASIGAGMNTGELFF . . 15 TRBJ2-2 TRBV2
TGTGCCATCAGCTTCGGGGGGGCCTACGATACGCAGTATTTT CAISFGGAYDTQYF few TRBD2 14 TRBJ2-3 TRBV10-3
TGTGCCACCAGCCGCGAAACGGCTACTAATAAAAGTTACAATGAGCAGTTCTTC CATSRETATNKSYNEQFF few . 18 TRBJ2-1 TRBV24-1
TGTGCCCGGAATGGACAGGGGGGAAATGAGCAGTTCTTC CARNGQGGNEQFF . TRBD1 13 TRBJ2-1 TRBV2
TGTGCCAGCAGTTTAATCGGGAATAGCAATCAGCCCCAGCATTTT CASSLIGNSNQPQHF . . 15 TRBJ1-5 TRBV27
TGTGCCAGCAGTACCGGGGCCTTCTCTGGAAACACCATATATTTT CASSTGAFSGNTIYF . . 15 TRBJ1-3 TRBV6-8
TGTGCCAGCAGCCCCCTTATAGCGAACACTGAAGCTTTCTTT CASSPLIANTEAFF . . 14 TRBJ1-1 TRBV7-6
TGTGCCAGCAGCTTACCCCGTCCAGGGGCATGGGAGCTGTTTTTT CASSLPRPGAWELFF few . 15 TRBJ2-2 TRBV7-9
TGTGCCAGCAGCTTGATATTTTGGGCAGGGGGCAGCTCACCCCTCCACTTT CASSLIFWAGGSSPLHF few TRBD1 17 TRBJ1-6 TRBV7-2
TGTGCCAGCAGCTTAGGATTGGGAGACAGGTCGATTGAGCAGTTCTTC CASSLGLGDRSIEQFF . . 16 TRBJ2-1 TRBV13
TGCGCCAGCAGCCAAGATCGGCGGGGGCGCACAGATACGCAGTATTTT CASSQDRRGRTDTQYF few . 16 TRBJ2-3 TRBV4-3
TGTGCCAGCAGCCGTGGGACTAGCGTGAGCACAGATACGCAGTATTTT CASSRGTSVSTDTQYF . TRBD2 16 TRBJ2-3 TRBV7-9
TGCAGCGTTGAAGAGGAACAGGGGCGATACTATGGCTACACCTTC CSVEEEQGRYYGYTF . TRBD1 15 TRBJ1-2 TRBV29-1
TGCAGCGCACCGGAGGGACGGGTTGGCTACACCTTC CSAPEGRVGYTF once . 12 TRBJ1-2 TRBV29-1
TGTGCCAGCAGCGGTCCCCGGCCGAACATTCAGTACTTC CASSGPRPNIQYF . . 13 TRBJ2-4 TRBV7-6
TGTGCCAGTAGTATAGATCAAGGGGCCGCTCAGCCCCAGCATTTT CASSIDQGAAQPQHF . . 15 TRBJ1-5 TRBV19
TGCGCCAGCAGTGTACTGGGACAGGGAACGGCTGAAGCTTTCTTT CASSVLGQGTAEAFF . TRBD1 15 TRBJ1-1 TRBV10-2
TGCGCCAGCAGCCAAGACTTGATAGGGACAGGGCTTAATCAGCCCCAGCATTTT CASSQDLIGTGLNQPQHF . TRBD1 18 TRBJ1-5 TRBV4-1
TGTGCCAGCAGCTTAGGCATGAACACCGGGGAGCTGTTTTTT CASSLGMNTGELFF . . 14 TRBJ2-2 TRBV13
TGTGCCAGCAGCTTAAAAAATACGCAGTATTTT CASSLKNTQYF many . 11 TRBJ2-3 TRBV7-8
TGTGCCAGTAGTATCGTCAGATATAGCAATCAGCCCCAGCATTTT CASSIVRYSNQPQHF few . 15 TRBJ1-5 TRBV19
TGTGCCAGCAGTTTCGGGCCCGCATGGAGGGAGACCCAGTACTTC CASSFGPAWRETQYF . . 15 TRBJ2-5 TRBV27
TGTGCCAGCAGCTTCTCGGACGGCCTCTGGGGCTATGGCTACACCTTC CASSFSDGLWGYGYTF many . 16 TRBJ1-2 TRBV7-8
TGTGCTAGTGGCCCCGGGACAGGGCGCCTGTGGAATGAGCAGTTCTTC CASGPGTGRLWNEQFF . TRBD1 16 TRBJ2-1 TRBV12-5
TGCAGTGCTCCGGGACAAAAAGAGACCCAGTACTTC CSAPGQKETQYF few . 12 TRBJ2-5 TRBV20-1
TGTGCCAGCAGTTTAGGGGGGGCGGTAAATGAGCAGTTCTTC CASSLGGAVNEQFF few . 14 TRBJ2-1 TRBV27
TGTGCCAGCAGTTACTCCACGGTTATGAACACTGAAGCTTTCTTT CASSYSTVMNTEAFF . . 15 TRBJ1-1 TRBV6-5
TGTGCCAGCAGTTTGTCCGAGAATGGCAAAAATGAAAAACTGTTTTTT CASSLSENGKNEKLFF few . 16 TRBJ1-4 TRBV27
TGTGCCAGCAGAGCTGATTTACAGGGGGCTTCACCCCTCCACTTT CASRADLQGASPLHF few TRBD1 15 TRBJ1-6 TRBV27
TGTGCCAGCAGCCGGGACAGGGGACACAATCAGCCCCAGCATTTT CASSRDRGHNQPQHF few TRBD1 15 TRBJ1-5 TRBV2
TGCAGCGTTGGTGGATCTGAAGCTTTCTTT CSVGGSEAFF few . 10 TRBJ1-1 TRBV29-1
TGTGCCAGCAGCTTTCGACTAGCGGGGGTAAGGTCGGGTGAGCAGTTCTTC CASSFRLAGVRSGEQFF . TRBD2 17 TRBJ2-1 TRBV12-3/TRBV12-4
TGTGCCAGCCGGGGCCGGGGCGGTGAAAAACTGTTTTTT CASRGRGGEKLFF . . 13 TRBJ1-4 TRBV7-9
TGTGCCAGCAGTGAAGGACTAGCGGGGGGGGAAGAGCTGTTTTTT CASSEGLAGGEELFF . TRBD2 15 TRBJ2-2 TRBV2
TGTGCCAGCAGCCAACCAGGGAACACTGAAGCTTTCTTT CASSQPGNTEAFF . . 13 TRBJ1-1 TRBV3-1
TGTGCCAGCAGTGGTGGGACAGTCCGCTATGGCTACACCTTC CASSGGTVRYGYTF . TRBD1 14 TRBJ1-2 TRBV25-1
TGCAGCGTTGAAGATTGGTCTGAGCAGTTCTTC CSVEDWSEQFF . . 11 TRBJ2-1 TRBV29-1